This T cell receptor (beta chain) was captured by sequencing in a study of radiotherapy plus CTLA-4 blockade in lung cancer (dated by TCRdb to 2016 to 2019). Context from the whole study: Objective responses occurred in more than 15% of enrolled patients, and around 30% achieved disease control. On the study overall, not on this receptor specifically: After treatment with radiotherapy and ipilimumab, TCR clones that originated in tumors expanded in peripheral blood. Increased serum interferon-beta after radiation, together with early dynamic changes in blood T cell clones, were reported to be the strongest predictors of response.

With regard to this clone: Its recognized antigen is unknown. Per-base qualities were not stored, and no clone one base away is much larger.

The CDR3 has 14 amino acids, counting the end cysteine and phenylalanine. The CDR3 DNA has 42 bases and is translated from base 1. CDR1 MNHEY and CDR2 SMNVEV were looked up in the germline V gene (reference sequence). Cut back by 6 bases and 2 bases, the V and J ends lie 14 bases apart. Library preparation was by the immunoSEQ multiplex PCR assay. TCRdb obtained this table from immuneACCESS and retained in-frame rearrangements with V and J assigned. These tables miss some clones; where compared with another copy, unresolved V genes account for less than half of the shortfall, and the remainder is unexplained. Counted in this sample were 50,000 to 65,000 clones; roughly 77% of them appeared once. The ten largest account for 7.5% to 9.5% of the sample. In this study, focal radiation therapy paired with CTLA-4 blockade (ipilimumab) was tested in patients who had chemo-refractory metastatic non-small-cell lung cancer.

This chain joins TRBV27 to TRBJ2-7, with a tentative D gene TRBD1 over 5 matching bases. The origin of this receptor is a human donor with non-small cell lung cancer who had a complete response to radiotherapy plus ipilimumab. The sequencing used peripheral blood, collected from a patient treated with radiotherapy plus ipilimumab. The sequenced DNA: TGTGCCAGCAGCTCGACAGACACAACCTACGAGCAGTACTTC. Its product reads: CASSSTDTTYEQYF.